This is a list of T cell receptor beta chains from one sample in a study of shared clonotypes between healthy human individuals. Here immunoSEQ multiplex PCR was the method, and the copy in TCRdb shows in-frame clones only, minus some. The table lists about 2.3 million clones, 80% to 95% of them singletons. Sequenced material: naive CD4+ T cells from PBMCs. Receptors originate from a man in his late teens or twenties in good health. Some clones in this sample may be carry-over from other donors' samples. Both conserved end residues are part of each CDR3. The D gene is left open where the match is weak. The size of a clone is reported for some rows only, either as once, few or many, or as a class for expanded clones.

d_call j_call v_call clone_size cdr3_aa cdr3_nt
TRBD1 TRBJ1-2 TRBV7-8 NA CASSLEGRGGYTF TGTGCCAGCAGCTTAGAAGGCAGGGGGGGCTACACCTTC
TRBD2 TRBJ2-3 TRBV7-8 NA CASSRLAGRTDTQYF TGTGCCAGCAGCCGACTAGCGGGACGCACAGATACGCAGTATTTT
NA TRBJ2-2 TRBV7-2 NA CASSPTAGRYTGELFF TGTGCCAGCAGCCCTACCGCGGGACGGTACACCGGGGAGCTGTTTTTT
NA TRBJ2-7 TRBV5-1 NA CASSLGFGIYEQYF TGCGCCAGCAGCTTGGGATTCGGGATCTACGAGCAGTACTTC
NA TRBJ1-5 TRBV7-9 NA CASSLAGVGGQPQHF TGTGCCAGCAGCTTAGCAGGGGTGGGAGGTCAGCCCCAGCATTTT
NA TRBJ1-1 TRBV5-1 NA CASTQDPNTEAFF TGCGCCAGCACCCAGGACCCGAACACTGAAGCTTTCTTT
NA TRBJ2-5 TRBV5-1 NA CASSLVGGSQVETQYF TGCGCCAGCAGCTTGGTCGGGGGATCACAAGTGGAGACCCAGTACTTC
TRBD2 TRBJ2-7 TRBV9 NA CASSKGEGIQYF TGTGCCAGCAGCAAAGGGGAGGGAATTCAGTACTTC
NA TRBJ1-4 TRBV10-1 NA CARTKPRDSTNEKLFF TGCGCCAGGACGAAACCCAGGGACTCAACTAATGAAAAACTGTTTTTT
NA TRBJ2-7 TRBV28 NA CASSLGLQEYF TGTGCCAGCAGTTTGGGGCTCCAGGAGTACTTC
NA TRBJ2-1 TRBV5-1 NA CASSLDEGRSYNEQFF TGCGCCAGCAGCTTGGACGAGGGACGGTCCTACAATGAGCAGTTCTTC
NA TRBJ1-2 TRBV18 NA CASSPLGPRGYTF TGTGCCAGCTCACCGTTGGGCCCCAGGGGCTACACCTTC
TRBD1 TRBJ2-7 TRBV28 NA CASSQQGAGFGEQYF TGTGCCAGCAGCCAGCAGGGGGCAGGATTCGGGGAGCAGTACTTC
TRBD1 TRBJ2-7 TRBV29-1 NA CSVYPTGGSEEQYF TGCAGCGTTTATCCTACAGGGGGAAGTGAGGAGCAGTACTTC
NA TRBJ2-3 TRBV7-9 NA CASSLARPTDTQYF TGTGCCAGCAGCTTAGCGCGCCCCACAGATACGCAGTATTTT
NA TRBJ1-5 TRBV28 once CASTTASKSQHF TGTGCCAGCACCACCGCGAGTAAATCCCAGCATTTT
NA TRBJ1-5 TRBV5-6 NA CASSLRSNQPQHF TGTGCCAGCAGCTTGCGTAGCAATCAGCCCCAGCATTTT
TRBD1 TRBJ2-5 TRBV29-1 NA CSGQGAGETQYF TGCAGCGGACAGGGGGCTGGGGAGACCCAGTACTTC
NA TRBJ1-2 TRBV5-6 NA CASNGGPTENYGYTF TGTGCCAGCAACGGAGGACCGACAGAAAACTATGGCTACACCTTC
TRBD1 TRBJ2-7 TRBV6-6 NA CASSNLTGGKHEQYF TGTGCCAGCAGTAACCTGACAGGGGGCAAGCACGAGCAGTACTTC
NA TRBJ2-2 TRBV6-1 NA CASSGQGNTGELFF TGTGCCAGCAGTGGGCAGGGGAACACCGGGGAGCTGTTTTTT
NA TRBJ2-1 TRBV15 NA CAPSGQRHNEQFF TGTGCCCCCAGCGGCCAGCGACACAATGAGCAGTTCTTC
NA TRBJ2-5 TRBV18 NA CASSPERETQYF TGTGCCAGCTCACCTGAGCGGGAGACCCAGTACTTC
TRBD1 TRBJ2-7 TRBV30 NA CAWSTRQGAKEQYF TGTGCCTGGAGTACGAGACAGGGGGCGAAGGAGCAGTACTTC
TRBD1 TRBJ2-7 TRBV28 few CASRPYRGSLYEQYF TGTGCCAGCAGGCCCTACAGGGGATCCCTGTACGAGCAGTACTTC